This T cell receptor (beta chain) was sequenced during a study of identical twins. With no exceptions, donors were healthy Caucasians. CDR1 and CDR2 (germline): MDHEN, SYDVKM. The CDR3 contains 18 residues. V was pared by 6 bases and J by 2 bases, with 24 bases between. TCRdb analysed the 5' RACE reads with MiXCR anew, one entry per CDR3 protein. The sample comprises approximately 1.8 million distinct CDR3 sequences, around 29% of which are singletons, and 0.27% rests with the top ten. This TCR came from a newborn girl in good health. The chain combines TRBV28 with TRBJ2-3; D is tentatively TRBD1 or TRBD2 (6 bases each). Sequenced input: cord blood. The CDR3: CASRLPPLLGGPTDTQYF. Here the CDR3 DNA reads TGTGCCAGCAGGTTACCCCCTCTACTCGGGGGCCCCACAGATACGCAGTATTTT.